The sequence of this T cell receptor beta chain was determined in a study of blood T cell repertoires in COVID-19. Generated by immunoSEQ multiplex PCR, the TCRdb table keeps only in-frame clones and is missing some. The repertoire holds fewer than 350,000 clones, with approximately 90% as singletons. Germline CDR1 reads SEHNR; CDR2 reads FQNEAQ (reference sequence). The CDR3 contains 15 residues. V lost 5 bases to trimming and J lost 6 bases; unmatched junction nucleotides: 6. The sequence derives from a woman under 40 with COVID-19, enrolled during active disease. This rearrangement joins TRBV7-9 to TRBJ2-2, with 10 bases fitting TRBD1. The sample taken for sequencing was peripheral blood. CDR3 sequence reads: CASSRGQGFPGELFF. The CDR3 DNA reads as TGTGCCAGCAGCCGGGGACAGGGGTTCCCCGGGGAGCTGTTTTTT.